The 14 T cell receptor beta chains below all came from one sample that was sequenced in a study of spatial heterogeneity in lung cancer. TCRdb passed the 5' RACE reads through MiXCR, listing each CDR3 protein once. Here the sample spans about 7,400 distinct CDR3 sequences, roughly 7.5% being singletons. Time point given: sample taken at primary tumor resection. Broader study findings: The number of expanded tumor alpha and beta chains correlated with mutation number.

Which antigens these TCRs recognize remains unknown. Material: lung tumor tissue, obtained at surgery. These receptors all come from a male donor with early-stage non-small cell lung cancer.

At least ten counts were recorded for this clonotype. The J gene is TRBJ1-1, the V gene TRBV9; a possible D gene is TRBD1 (5 bases). From germline, CDR1 is SGDLS and CDR2 YYNGEE. Between the trimmed V and J ends, which lost 3 bases and 4 bases, there was a span of 19 bases. This CDR3 comprises 16 residues. CDR3 loop: CASSAVSPGRITEAFF. The DNA of the CDR3 is TGTGCCAGCAGCGCCGTCTCACCGGGGCGCATCACTGAAGCTTTCTTT. Drawing the rest from reference TRBV9 and TRBJ1-1, the complete variable domain is DSGVTQTPKHLITATGQRVTLRCSPRSGDLSVYWYQQSLDQGLQFLIQYYNGEERAKGNILERFSAQQFPDLHSELNLSSLELGDSALYFCASSAVSPGRITEAFFGQGTRLTVV.

This clonotype is medium-sized (0.01 to 0.1%) within its sample. The chain has TRBV3-1 and TRBJ2-7, with D unclear. The CDR3 covers 13 residues. The germline V gene encodes CDR1 LGHDT and CDR2 YNNKEL (reference sequence). V was clipped by 1 base and J by 0 bases, with 4 bases between them. CDR3 loop: CASSQGSSYEQYF. The CDR3 coding sequence is TGTGCCAGCAGCCAAGGGAGCTCCTACGAGCAGTACTTC.

The V call is TRBV20-1, the J call TRBJ1-2, with 8 bases fitting TRBD1. Looked up from germline, CDR1 is DFQATT and CDR2 is SNEGSKA (reference sequence). The CDR3 runs to 13 residues. The J segment lost 8 bases and the V segment lost 5 bases, leaving 10 bases of the junction unmatched. CDR3 in amino acids: CSALLDRGGGYTF. The CDR3 region has the DNA TGCAGTGCTCTCTTAGACAGGGGAGGAGGCTACACCTTC.

This clonotype appeared a few times. Possible read error: a much larger clone is one base away. The rearrangement joins TRBV11-2 to TRBJ2-7, with TRBD1 identical over 7 bases. The CDR3 runs to 16 residues. From germline, CDR1 is SGHAT and CDR2 FQNNGV. The CDR3 loop reads CVSSLVGGGRADEQYF. The CDR3 coding sequence is TGTGTCAGCAGCTTAGTAGGGGGCGGACGGGCGGACGAGCAGTATTTC.

In this sample, this clonotype turned up a few times. V gene TRBV5-1 combines with J gene TRBJ2-3; D tentatively fits TRBD1 or TRBD2 (7 bases each). Germline assignment: CDR1 SGHRS and CDR2 YFSETQ. The CDR3 is 15 amino acids. V shed 5 bases and J shed 6 bases, with 19 bases lying between them. As DNA, the CDR3 is TGCGCCAGCAGTCCACTCCAGGGGGGGTTGGATACGCAGTATTTT. This translates into CASSPLQGGLDTQYF.

About this clonotype itself: A much larger clonotype is one base distant, so this may be a read error. The chain is built from TRBV11-2 and TRBJ2-1; 7 positions match TRBD2. Germline-derived CDR1 and CDR2 are SGHAT and FQNNGV. V lost 5 bases and J lost 3; bases outside the gene matches: 7. The length of the CDR3 is 15 residues. The CDR3 nucleotides are TGTGCCAGCAGCAAATTTTGCGGGAGCTACAATGAGCAGTTCTTC. Amino acids: CASSKFCGSYNEQFF.

This clonotype is labeled as medium-sized. The chain employs TRBV2 and TRBJ2-2; 9 bases agree with TRBD1. This CDR3 contains 16 residues. With 4 bases clipped from V and 8 bases from J, the junction kept 11 bases outside the gene matches. CDR1 and CDR2 (germline): SNHLY, FYNNEI. The CDR3 DNA reads TGTGCCAGCAGTGGCCGGGACAGGGCCCTCGTAGGGGAGCTGTTTTTT. The encoded protein is CASSGRDRALVGELFF.

The chain has TRBV2 and TRBJ1-6, with D unresolved. V gave up 7 bases and J gave up 10 bases, with 17 bases separating them. The germline gives CDR1 SNHLY, CDR2 FYNNEI. The CDR3 spans 14 residues. The CDR3 spells CASTASDQESPLHF. The CDR3 coding sequence is TGTGCCAGCACCGCAAGTGACCAGGAATCACCCCTCCACTTT.

This clonotype is judged medium-sized. V and J are TRBV12-3 or TRBV12-4 and TRBJ2-2; 9 nucleotides match TRBD1. J lost 6 bases, V lost 7 bases, and 9 bases had no gene match. This CDR3 contains 15 residues. CDR3 protein: CASTQDRGRSGELFF. The CDR3 DNA reads as TGTGCCAGCACCCAGGACAGGGGCAGATCCGGGGAGCTGTTTTTT.

In its sample, this clonotype is medium-sized. The gene calls are TRBV14 and TRBJ1-1, with D uncertain. CDR1 and CDR2 (germline): SGHDN, FVKESK. CDR3 length: 13 amino acids. V dropped 1 base and J dropped 1 base, with 4 bases sitting between them. This CDR3 is CASSQGGNTEAFF. The CDR3, as DNA: TGTGCCAGCAGCCAAGGCGGGAACACTGAAGCTTTCTTT.

This sequence joins TRBV5-6 and TRBJ1-2, with 8 positions matching TRBD1. V lost 0 bases and J lost 5; bases outside the gene matches: 3. This CDR3 contains 14 residues. Germline CDR1 is SGHDT and CDR2 is YYEEEE. The CDR3 sequence: CASSLVTGGYGYTF. As DNA, the CDR3 is TGTGCCAGCAGCTTGGTCACAGGGGGTTATGGCTACACCTTC.

Relative to its sample, this clonotype is medium-sized. CDR3 DNA sequence: TGTGCCAGCGGAGGCTGGGACCCCGTCTACGAGCAGTACTTC. Amino acids: CASGGWDPVYEQYF. V gene TRBV6-1 combines with J gene TRBJ2-7, with D perhaps being TRBD1 or TRBD2 (5 bases each). Trimming took off 8 bases at V and 3 bases at J, with 17 bases between the two ends. Germline CDR1 is MNHNS and CDR2 is SASEGT. The CDR3 contains 14 residues.

This clonotype is classed as medium-sized (0.01 to 0.1%). The chain is built from TRBV2 and TRBJ2-7, with 7 bases identical to TRBD1. The CDR3 sequence is 13 residues long. J was trimmed by 2 bases and V by 6 bases; bases with no gene match: 4. Germline CDR1 and CDR2: SNHLY and FYNNEI. CDR3 coding DNA: TGTGCCAGCAGAGACAGGGCGGCCTACGAGCAGTACTTC. Translated, it gives CASRDRAAYEQYF.

This clonotype showed up just a few times. The rearrangement links TRBV6-2 or TRBV6-3 to TRBJ2-5, with D perhaps TRBD1 (5 bases). The CDR3 has 13 amino acids. Germline CDR1 reads MNHEY; CDR2 reads SVGEGT. Trimming removed 4 bases at V and 5 bases at J, with 11 bases between. The CDR3 region is CASSFDSYETQYF. DNA for the CDR3: TGTGCCAGCAGTTTTGACAGTTATGAGACCCAGTACTTC.